Listed below are T cell receptor beta chains from one sample, sequenced in a study of T cells in Graves' hyperthyroidism and ophthalmopathy. TCRdb reprocessed the multiplex PCR reads with MiXCR, giving one entry per CDR3 protein. The sample has 500,000 to 800,000 distinct CDR3 sequences, around 15% seen once. The sample was blood. The receptors derive from a woman between 45 and 60 years old with Graves' ophthalmopathy. The CDR3 runs from the conserved cysteine through the conserved F or W. D genes are given only for firm matches. Clone sizes are given selectively: once, few, many, or a class where the clone is expanded.

clone size: NA
D gene: NA
J gene: TRBJ2-2
CDR3 length: 14
V gene: TRBV28
CDR3 protein: CASKLRQNTGELFF
CDR3 DNA: TGTGCCAGCAAACTTAGACAAAACACCGGGGAGCTGTTTTTT

clone size: NA
D gene: TRBD1
J gene: TRBJ1-5
CDR3 length: 15
V gene: TRBV6-1
CDR3 protein: CASRLTGGNNQPQHF
CDR3 DNA: TGTGCCAGCAGGCTGACAGGGGGCAACAATCAGCCCCAGCATTTT

clone size: NA
D gene: NA
J gene: TRBJ2-5
CDR3 length: 16
V gene: TRBV9
CDR3 protein: CASSPGTKGSQETQYF
CDR3 DNA: TGTGCCAGCAGCCCTGGGACAAAGGGGAGTCAAGAGACCCAGTACTTC

clone size: many
D gene: NA
J gene: TRBJ2-1
CDR3 length: 16
V gene: TRBV28
CDR3 protein: CASSPQTRLVNNEQFF
CDR3 DNA: TGTGCCAGCAGTCCCCAGACCCGTCTAGTGAACAATGAGCAGTTCTTC

clone size: many
D gene: NA
J gene: TRBJ2-7
CDR3 length: 12
V gene: TRBV6-1
CDR3 protein: CASSEVRYEQYF
CDR3 DNA: TGTGCCAGCAGTGAAGTGAGGTACGAGCAGTACTTC

clone size: many
D gene: TRBD1
J gene: TRBJ2-5
CDR3 length: 16
V gene: TRBV12-3/TRBV12-4
CDR3 protein: CASIPGQGSISETQYF
CDR3 DNA: TGTGCCAGCATTCCGGGACAGGGGTCAATTTCGGAGACCCAGTACTTC

clone size: many
D gene: NA
J gene: TRBJ2-2
CDR3 length: 15
V gene: TRBV11-3
CDR3 protein: CASSLVARNTGELFF
CDR3 DNA: TGTGCCAGCAGCTTAGTTGCGAGGAACACCGGGGAGCTGTTTTTT

clone size: once
D gene: TRBD2
J gene: TRBJ2-1
CDR3 length: 14
V gene: TRBV5-4
CDR3 protein: CASSTGLAVEEQFF
CDR3 DNA: TGTGCCAGCAGCACAGGACTAGCGGTGGAAGAGCAGTTCTTC

clone size: few
D gene: NA
J gene: TRBJ2-1
CDR3 length: 16
V gene: TRBV14
CDR3 protein: CASSPLLAQTYNEQFF
CDR3 DNA: TGTGCCAGCAGCCCATTACTAGCACAAACTTACAATGAGCAGTTCTTC

clone size: many
D gene: TRBD2
J gene: TRBJ2-1
CDR3 length: 14
V gene: TRBV2
CDR3 protein: CASRSGTNLNEQFF
CDR3 DNA: TGTGCCAGCAGATCCGGGACTAACCTCAATGAGCAGTTCTTC

clone size: many
D gene: TRBD1
J gene: TRBJ2-1
CDR3 length: 15
V gene: TRBV2
CDR3 protein: CASSSETGTYNEQFF
CDR3 DNA: TGTGCCAGCAGTTCCGAGACAGGGACCTACAATGAGCAGTTCTTC

clone size: NA
D gene: NA
J gene: TRBJ2-2
CDR3 length: 14
V gene: TRBV28
CDR3 protein: CVSRAGSNTGELFF
CDR3 DNA: TGTGTCAGCAGAGCAGGGTCGAACACCGGGGAGCTGTTTTTT

clone size: few
D gene: NA
J gene: TRBJ1-5
CDR3 length: 17
V gene: TRBV6-5
CDR3 protein: CASSYFGSTASNQPQHF
CDR3 DNA: TGTGCCAGCAGTTACTTCGGATCGACAGCCAGCAATCAGCCCCAGCATTTT

clone size: many
D gene: NA
J gene: TRBJ1-5
CDR3 length: 14
V gene: TRBV20-1
CDR3 protein: CSARDIRGDQPQHF
CDR3 DNA: TGCAGTGCTAGAGATATAAGGGGGGATCAGCCCCAGCATTTT

clone size: once
D gene: NA
J gene: TRBJ2-4
CDR3 length: 10
V gene: TRBV6-2/TRBV6-3
CDR3 protein: CASGENIQYF
CDR3 DNA: TGTGCCAGCGGGGAAAACATTCAGTACTTC

clone size: NA
D gene: NA
J gene: TRBJ2-2
CDR3 length: 13
V gene: TRBV28
CDR3 protein: CASSLGIPGELFF
CDR3 DNA: TGTGCCAGCAGTTTGGGCATACCCGGGGAGCTGTTTTTT

clone size: NA
D gene: NA
J gene: TRBJ2-1
CDR3 length: 19
V gene: TRBV4-3
CDR3 protein: CASSQDASDVGRPYNEQFF
CDR3 DNA: TGCGCCAGCAGCCAAGACGCCAGCGACGTGGGAAGGCCCTACAATGAGCAGTTCTTC

clone size: many
D gene: NA
J gene: TRBJ1-3
CDR3 length: 13
V gene: TRBV11-2
CDR3 protein: CASSSSSGNTIYF
CDR3 DNA: TGTGCCAGCAGCTCCAGCTCTGGAAACACCATATATTTT

clone size: many
D gene: TRBD1
J gene: TRBJ2-2
CDR3 length: 15
V gene: TRBV7-9
CDR3 protein: CASSFWDRNTGELFF
CDR3 DNA: TGTGCCAGCAGCTTCTGGGACAGAAACACCGGGGAGCTGTTTTTT

clone size: many
D gene: NA
J gene: TRBJ1-5
CDR3 length: 14
V gene: TRBV12-3/TRBV12-4
CDR3 protein: CASSRQHSNQPQHF
CDR3 DNA: TGTGCCAGCAGTCGACAGCATAGCAATCAGCCCCAGCATTTT

clone size: NA
D gene: NA
J gene: TRBJ2-3
CDR3 length: 11
V gene: TRBV28
CDR3 protein: CASHQSDTQYF
CDR3 DNA: TGTGCCAGCCACCAGTCTGATACGCAGTATTTT

clone size: few
D gene: TRBD2
J gene: TRBJ2-2
CDR3 length: 16
V gene: TRBV29-1
CDR3 protein: CSVSGLAGLNTGELFF
CDR3 DNA: TGCAGCGTTTCGGGACTAGCGGGATTGAACACCGGGGAGCTGTTTTTT

clone size: NA
D gene: TRBD2
J gene: TRBJ2-7
CDR3 length: 19
V gene: TRBV30
CDR3 protein: CAWSPGTSGRGVTPYEQCF
CDR3 DNA: TGTGCCTGGAGTCCCGGGACTAGCGGGAGGGGTGTAACGCCCTACGAGCAGTGCTTC

clone size: many
D gene: NA
J gene: TRBJ2-2
CDR3 length: 14
V gene: TRBV29-1
CDR3 protein: CSVEETVNTGELFF
CDR3 DNA: TGCAGCGTTGAAGAGACGGTGAACACCGGGGAGCTGTTTTTT

clone size: NA
D gene: TRBD2
J gene: TRBJ2-3
CDR3 length: 16
V gene: TRBV9
CDR3 protein: CASSSRTSGYTDTQYF
CDR3 DNA: TGTGCCAGCAGCTCACGGACTAGCGGTTACACAGATACGCAGTATTTT

clone size: many
D gene: NA
J gene: TRBJ2-1
CDR3 length: 12
V gene: TRBV14
CDR3 protein: CASSHRGYEQFF
CDR3 DNA: TGTGCCAGCAGCCATAGGGGTTATGAGCAGTTCTTC

clone size: NA
D gene: NA
J gene: TRBJ2-7
CDR3 length: 14
V gene: TRBV7-9
CDR3 protein: CASSGRAQVYEQYF
CDR3 DNA: TGTGCCAGCAGCGGCCGGGCGCAAGTCTACGAGCAGTACTTC

clone size: many
D gene: NA
J gene: TRBJ2-5
CDR3 length: 13
V gene: TRBV4-1
CDR3 protein: CASSQAFGETQYF
CDR3 DNA: TGCGCCAGCAGCCAAGCCTTTGGTGAGACCCAGTACTTC

clone size: many
D gene: TRBD2
J gene: TRBJ2-7
CDR3 length: 16
V gene: TRBV18
CDR3 protein: CASSPRGLAGVDEQYF
CDR3 DNA: TGTGCCAGCTCACCACGGGGACTAGCGGGAGTGGACGAGCAGTACTTC

clone size: many
D gene: NA
J gene: TRBJ1-1
CDR3 length: 15
V gene: TRBV7-2
CDR3 protein: CASSLVRGMNTEAFF
CDR3 DNA: TGTGCCAGCAGCTTAGTACGGGGGATGAACACTGAAGCTTTCTTT

clone size: many
D gene: NA
J gene: TRBJ2-6
CDR3 length: 16
V gene: TRBV7-9
CDR3 protein: CASSLERGSGANVLTF
CDR3 DNA: TGTGCCAGCAGCTTAGAAAGGGGCTCTGGGGCCAACGTCCTGACTTTC

clone size: few
D gene: TRBD1
J gene: TRBJ1-5
CDR3 length: 16
V gene: TRBV12-3/TRBV12-4
CDR3 protein: CASSRAGQGRNQPQHF
CDR3 DNA: TGTGCCAGCAGCCGGGCGGGACAGGGGAGAAATCAGCCCCAGCATTTT

clone size: many
D gene: TRBD2
J gene: TRBJ2-2
CDR3 length: 16
V gene: TRBV7-9
CDR3 protein: CASSFGLAVNTGELFF
CDR3 DNA: TGTGCCAGCAGCTTTGGTCTAGCGGTAAACACCGGGGAGCTGTTTTTT

clone size: NA
D gene: TRBD2
J gene: TRBJ2-1
CDR3 length: 17
V gene: TRBV5-5
CDR3 protein: CASSLGTSGRPSDEQFF
CDR3 DNA: TGTGCCAGCAGCTTGGGGACTAGCGGGAGACCCTCGGATGAGCAGTTCTTC

clone size: many
D gene: TRBD2
J gene: TRBJ2-7
CDR3 length: 12
V gene: TRBV30
CDR3 protein: CARAGVGYEQYF
CDR3 DNA: TGTGCCCGAGCGGGAGTTGGGTACGAGCAGTACTTC

clone size: NA
D gene: TRBD1
J gene: TRBJ1-4
CDR3 length: 16
V gene: TRBV3-1
CDR3 protein: CASSHFTGATNEKLFF
CDR3 DNA: TGTGCCAGCAGCCATTTCACAGGGGCAACTAATGAAAAACTGTTTTTT

clone size: NA
D gene: NA
J gene: TRBJ2-5
CDR3 length: 15
V gene: TRBV4-3
CDR3 protein: CASSQDLRDQETQYF
CDR3 DNA: TGCGCCAGCAGCCAAGATTTAAGGGACCAAGAGACCCAGTACTTC

clone size: NA
D gene: NA
J gene: TRBJ1-5
CDR3 length: 15
V gene: TRBV27
CDR3 protein: CASSDSRQGNQPQHF
CDR3 DNA: TGTGCCAGCAGTGACTCCAGACAGGGCAATCAGCCCCAGCATTTT

clone size: many
D gene: TRBD2
J gene: TRBJ2-2
CDR3 length: 16
V gene: TRBV5-8
CDR3 protein: CASSLGTSGSAEELFF
CDR3 DNA: TGTGCCAGCAGCTTGGGGACTAGCGGGAGCGCCGAGGAGCTGTTTTTT

clone size: few
D gene: TRBD1
J gene: TRBJ1-2
CDR3 length: 15
V gene: TRBV28
CDR3 protein: CASSLGTGGLGGYTF
CDR3 DNA: TGTGCCAGCAGTTTAGGTACAGGGGGATTAGGAGGCTACACCTTC

clone size: many
D gene: TRBD2
J gene: TRBJ2-1
CDR3 length: 16
V gene: TRBV4-3
CDR3 protein: CASSQDLAGIYNEQFF
CDR3 DNA: TGCGCCAGCAGCCAAGATCTAGCGGGGATATACAATGAGCAGTTCTTC

clone size: many
D gene: NA
J gene: TRBJ1-1
CDR3 length: 12
V gene: TRBV20-1
CDR3 protein: CSARYGIAEAFF
CDR3 DNA: TGCAGTGCTAGATACGGGATAGCTGAAGCTTTCTTT

clone size: NA
D gene: TRBD2
J gene: TRBJ2-3
CDR3 length: 15
V gene: TRBV7-2
CDR3 protein: CASSQGLASTDTQYF
CDR3 DNA: TGTGCCAGCAGCCAGGGACTAGCGAGCACAGATACGCAGTATTTT

clone size: many
D gene: NA
J gene: TRBJ1-1
CDR3 length: 14
V gene: TRBV7-2
CDR3 protein: CASSLSGGNTEAFF
CDR3 DNA: TGTGCCAGCAGCTTAAGCGGGGGCAACACTGAAGCTTTCTTT

clone size: NA
D gene: NA
J gene: TRBJ2-1
CDR3 length: 15
V gene: TRBV5-1
CDR3 protein: CASSPRDNLGNEQFF
CDR3 DNA: TGCGCCAGCAGCCCCCGGGACAACTTGGGGAATGAGCAGTTCTTC